This entry lists 32 T cell receptor beta chains sequenced from one sample in a study of identical twins. TCRdb ran MiXCR on the 5' RACE reads and lists one entry per CDR3 protein. Among under 300,000 distinct CDR3 sequences listed, around 8.3% were seen once. These data also featured in a second study, about yellow fever vaccine responses in identical twins.

What was sequenced was CD8+ T cells sorted from blood. These receptors were obtained from a woman between 18 and 30 years old in good health.

This clonotype showed up just a few times. The genes are TRBV9 and TRBJ2-2; D remains unclear. V was clipped by 5 bases and J by 1 base, with 9 bases between them. Germline CDR1 SGDLS, CDR2 YYNGEE. The CDR3 is 14 amino acids. The CDR3 nucleotides read TGTGCCAGCAGAGCCAAAGGGAACACCGGGGAGCTGTTTTTT. Amino acid sequence: CASRAKGNTGELFF.

The sample holds many counts of this clonotype. V and J are TRBV3-1 and TRBJ2-3; tentative D call: TRBD2 (5 bases). V was shortened by 2 bases and J by 2 bases, with 14 bases between the two germline ends. This CDR3 is built from 16 residues. CDR1 is LGHDT, CDR2 YNNKEL, per germline (reference sequence). As DNA, the CDR3 is TGTGCCAGCAGCCAAACTAGGACGCGGCCCACAGATACGCAGTATTTT. This sequence encodes CASSQTRTRPTDTQYF.

This clonotype was observed at least ten times. The chain is built from TRBV29-1 and TRBJ2-7; 10 nucleotides line up with TRBD2. This CDR3 region has 13 residues. The V segment lost 6 bases and the J segment 3 bases; nucleotides outside the gene matches: 5. In germline, CDR1 is SQVTM, CDR2 ANQGSEA. In DNA form, the CDR3 reads TGCAGCGTAGCTAGCGGGAGAGGCTACGAGCAGTACTTC. It is translated as CSVASGRGYEQYF.

V and J are TRBV5-1 and TRBJ1-4; possible D gene TRBD1, 5 bases. The CDR3 extends over 15 amino acids. Germline V CDR1 and CDR2: SGHRS, YFSETQ. The V end lost 3 bases, the J end lost 7 bases, and 16 bases lay between the germline ends. The CDR3 reads CASSSFGTGGEKLFF. CDR3 bases: TGCGCCAGCAGCTCTTTTGGGACGGGAGGTGAAAAACTGTTTTTT.

The chain combines TRBV4-2 with TRBJ2-3; 14 bases agree with TRBD2. From germline, CDR1 is LGHNA and CDR2 YNFKEQ. Trimming removed 5 bases from V and 3 bases from J; junction bases left unmatched: 4. The CDR3 runs 16 residues. The CDR3 protein is CASSWRTSGGTDTQYF. DNA for the CDR3: TGTGCCAGCAGCTGGCGGACTAGCGGGGGGACAGATACGCAGTATTTT.

The sample holds a few counts of this clonotype. The V call is TRBV15, the J call TRBJ2-1, with TRBD2 as a possible D gene (5 bases). Deletions cut 1 base from V and 8 bases from J, with 9 bases between. Germline CDR1 is LNHNV and CDR2 is YYDKDF (reference sequence). The CDR3 is 13 residues long. The CDR3 sequence: CATSRGGIYEQFF. CDR3 nucleotide sequence: TGTGCCACCAGCAGAGGAGGGATTTATGAGCAGTTCTTC.

This clonotype was seen a handful of times. One end of the junction is discordant with germline, which a read error may explain. The rearrangement uses TRBV7-9 and TRBJ2-1, with D perhaps matching TRBD1 or TRBD2 (5 bases each). The CDR3 has 14 residues. Germline V gives CDR1 SEHNR, CDR2 FQNEAQ (reference sequence). The CDR3 spells CASSSTDIWERGVF. The CDR3 nucleotides are TGTGCCAGCAGCTCCACTGACATCTGGGAACGGGGCGTGTTC.

The chain recombines TRBV28 with TRBJ2-2, with TRBD2 identical over 9 bases. CDR1 and CDR2 (germline): MDHEN, SYDVKM. The CDR3 covers 18 residues. V trimming: 2 bases; J trimming: 5 bases; junction bases outside the gene matches: 12. The CDR3 protein is CASSLELAGISGTGELFF. DNA of the CDR3: TGTGCCAGCAGTTTAGAGCTAGCGGGAATCTCAGGGACCGGGGAGCTGTTTTTT.

The CDR3 spells CASSLHGNTEAFF. CDR3 in DNA: TGTGCCAGCAGCTTACACGGGAACACTGAAGCTTTCTTT. V is TRBV7-2 and J is TRBJ1-1; no clear D. Trimming removed 2 bases from V and 1 base from J, with 5 bases in between. The CDR3 spans 13 residues. Per the germline V gene, CDR1 is SGHTA and CDR2 is FQGNSA.

This clonotype was recorded a few times. V gene TRBV19 combines with J gene TRBJ2-1; D unclear. CDR1 LNHDA and CDR2 SQIVND come from the germline V gene (reference sequence). This CDR3 is 12 amino acids long. V was trimmed by 9 bases and J by 7 bases, leaving 13 bases between them. CDR3 coding DNA: TGTGCCAGCCAAAACCTAAGGAATGAGCAGTTCTTC. Protein product: CASQNLRNEQFF. Full variable domain (missing parts from reference TRBV19 and TRBJ2-1): DGGITQSPKYLFRKEGQNVTLSCEQNLNHDAMYWYRQDPGQGLRLIYYSQIVNDFQKGDIAEGYSVSREKKESFPLTVTSAQKNPTAFYLCASQNLRNEQFFGPGTRLTVL.

This clonotype turned up a few times. The chain joins TRBV4-2 to TRBJ2-3; 9 nucleotides match TRBD2. Germline V CDR1 and CDR2: LGHNA, YNFKEQ. V dropped 1 base and J dropped 5; count of bases not matched to a gene: 7. The CDR3 consists of 16 residues. DNA for the CDR3: TGTGCCAGCAGCCAAGCGGCGGGAGGGCAGGTAGATACGCAGTATTTT. This encodes CASSQAAGGQVDTQYF.

This clonotype was counted ten times or more. V gene TRBV4-1 combines with J gene TRBJ2-5, with D unclear. In germline, CDR1 is MGHRA, CDR2 YSYEKL. Trimming removed 0 bases at V and 9 bases at J, with 14 bases between. The CDR3 is made up of 14 amino acids. DNA of the CDR3: TGCGCCAGCAGCCAAGATGACCTAGGAAGGGCCCAGTACTTC. This codes for CASSQDDLGRAQYF.

By its share, this clonotype is medium-sized. The chain uses TRBV4-3 and TRBJ2-7, with TRBD1 as a possible D gene (6 bases). Germline V CDR1 and CDR2: LGHNA, YSLEER. The CDR3 has 16 residues. V was cut by 0 bases and J by 0 bases, with 12 bases left in between. This CDR3 is CASSQDPGDLSYEQYF. The CDR3 DNA follows: TGCGCCAGCAGCCAAGATCCAGGGGATCTCTCCTACGAGCAGTACTTC.

The table lists this clonotype with many counts. The chain combines TRBV10-3 with TRBJ2-5; D is unclear. V shed 0 bases and J shed 5 bases, with 7 bases lying between them. The CDR3 totals 13 residues. CDR1 is ENHRY, CDR2 SYGVKD, per germline. CDR3 sequence reads: CAISESTGETQYF. CDR3 DNA sequence: TGTGCCATCAGTGAGTCGACTGGGGAGACCCAGTACTTC.

This clonotype has just a few counts. The V call is TRBV11-2, the J call TRBJ2-3; D gene uncertain. Trimming took 6 bases from V and 1 from J, leaving 8 bases between them. CDR3 length: 13 amino acids. The germline V gene has CDR1 SGHAT and CDR2 FQNNGV. This CDR3 reads CASRSTGTDTQYF. CDR3 nucleotide sequence: TGTGCCAGCAGGTCCACAGGCACAGATACGCAGTATTTT. The variable domain in full, completed from reference TRBV11-2 and TRBJ2-3, reads EAGVAQSPRYKIIEKRQSVAFWCNPISGHATLYWYQQILGQGPKLLIQFQNNGVVDDSQLPKDRFSAERLKGVDSTLKIQPAKLEDSAVYLCASRSTGTDTQYFGPGTRLTVL.

This clonotype was observed at least ten times. The CDR3 protein is CASSQGRGTGTNNEQFF. The CDR3 DNA sequence: TGCGCCAGCAGCCAAGGAAGAGGTACAGGGACTAACAATGAGCAGTTCTTC. V usage is TRBV4-1 and J usage is TRBJ2-1, with D tentatively TRBD2 (7 bases). V gave up 1 base and J gave up 5 bases, with 18 bases separating them. Germline V gene data show CDR1 as MGHRA and CDR2 as YSYEKL. This CDR3 comprises 17 residues.

The rearrangement uses TRBV2 and TRBJ2-7; weak D call: TRBD2 (5 bases). Trimming removed 7 bases from V and 2 bases from J, with 9 bases in between. This CDR3 region has 12 residues. Germline V gene lookup returns CDR1 SNHLY and CDR2 FYNNEI. CDR3 sequence: CASTGETYEQYF. The CDR3 nucleotides are TGTGCCAGCACTGGGGAGACCTACGAGCAGTACTTC.

This clonotype was seen a few times. The V and J genes are TRBV15 and TRBJ2-1; 10 bases are shared with TRBD1. The V segment lost 5 bases and the J segment 7 bases; nucleotides outside the gene matches: 8. The CDR3 has 15 residues. Germline-derived CDR1 and CDR2 are LNHNV and YYDKDF (reference sequence). The CDR3 reads CATSGFRTGGNEQFF. CDR3 coding DNA: TGTGCCACCAGCGGATTTAGGACAGGGGGGAATGAGCAGTTCTTC.

This clonotype occurred many times. The chain recombines TRBV4-3 with TRBJ1-2; 8 nucleotides line up with TRBD1. Germline CDR1 is LGHNA and CDR2 is YSLEER. J lost 5 bases, V lost 0 bases, and 11 bases had no gene match. The CDR3 covers 17 residues. CDR3 bases: TGCGCCAGCAGCCAAGACTCAGGGGGCATATCTACGTATGGCTACACCTTC. Translated: CASSQDSGGISTYGYTF.

This clonotype was observed a few times. In DNA form, the CDR3 reads TGTGCCAGCAGCTTATATGACCCAGGGCCCCCCTACGAGCAGTACTTC. Amino acid sequence: CASSLYDPGPPYEQYF. The J gene is TRBJ2-7, the V gene TRBV7-9; a weak D match, TRBD1 (5 bases). The CDR3 has 16 residues. Germline loops: CDR1 SEHNR, CDR2 FQNEAQ (reference sequence). Trimming took 2 bases from V and 2 from J, leaving 16 bases between them.

This clonotype was observed a handful of times. V usage is TRBV20-1 and J usage is TRBJ2-1, with TRBD2 matching over 14 bases. Germline CDR1 reads DFQATT; CDR2 reads SNEGSKA (reference sequence). The CDR3 sequence is 13 residues long. V was clipped by 3 bases and J by 9 bases; unmatched bases: 1. The CDR3 is CSARGLAGVEQFF. The CDR3 coding sequence is TGCAGTGCTAGGGGACTAGCGGGGGTTGAGCAGTTCTTC.

This clonotype was observed many times. The chain uses TRBV6-5 and TRBJ2-1; D might be TRBD2 (5 bases). The CDR3 extends over 12 amino acids. V gave up 10 bases and J gave up 7 bases, with 14 bases separating them. Germline CDR1 MNHEY, CDR2 SVGAGI. The CDR3 sequence: CATSLTGNEQFF. The CDR3 nucleotides read TGTGCCACCTCTTTGACGGGGAATGAGCAGTTCTTC.

This clonotype was seen only a few times. The gene calls are TRBV29-1 and TRBJ2-3, with D perhaps matching TRBD1 or TRBD2 (5 bases each). The CDR3 runs to 14 residues. Trimming shortened V by 7 bases and J by 0 bases, and 14 bases separated the two germline ends. Germline CDR1 reads SQVTM; CDR2 reads ANQGSEA. The CDR3 sequence is CSGTDGTSTDTQYF. The DNA for the CDR3 is TGCAGCGGTACGGACGGGACCAGCACAGATACGCAGTATTTT.

CDR3 sequence (DNA): TGCAGCGTTGGAGCGGCGGGCTCCTACGAGCAGTACTTC. Its protein product is CSVGAAGSYEQYF. The rearrangement uses TRBV29-1 and TRBJ2-7, with D possibly TRBD2 on 5 matching bases. This CDR3 comprises 13 residues. V was trimmed by 4 bases and J by 0 bases, leaving 10 bases between them. Germline V gene sequence: CDR1 SQVTM, CDR2 ANQGSEA.

This clonotype was seen a few times. V and J are TRBV11-2 and TRBJ2-7, with D perhaps assigned TRBD1 or TRBD2 (5 bases each). The CDR3 totals 15 residues. The ends were cut back, 1 base at V and 1 base at J, with 11 bases in the middle. Germline V gene lookup returns CDR1 SGHAT and CDR2 FQNNGV. The CDR3 protein is CASSLAGTLSYEQYF. The CDR3 nucleotides read TGTGCCAGCAGCTTAGCCGGGACCTTGTCCTACGAGCAGTACTTC.

This clonotype appeared many times. J is TRBJ2-7 and V is TRBV29-1; a weak D match, TRBD2 (6 bases). Per the germline V gene, CDR1 is SQVTM and CDR2 is ANQGSEA. V lost 7 bases and J 2 bases, leaving 12 bases between the germline ends. CDR3 size: 12 residues. CDR3 coding DNA: TGCAGCGCCGGGGACTCAACCTACGAGCAGTACTTC. Protein sequence: CSAGDSTYEQYF.

This clonotype was seen at least ten times. CDR3 coding DNA: TGTGCCAGCAGTTTAGCGAGTGAAGAGACCCAGTACTTC. Residues: CASSLASEETQYF. The chain uses TRBV12-3 or TRBV12-4 and TRBJ2-5; no reliable D call. V gave up 0 bases and J gave up 3 bases, with 5 bases separating them. The CDR3 runs 13 residues.

This clonotype was observed a handful of times. The genes are TRBV9 and TRBJ2-7; 11 bases are a match to TRBD2. The CDR3 spans 15 residues. V was clipped by 5 bases and J by 6 bases; unmatched bases: 10. Germline CDR1 and CDR2: SGDLS and YYNGEE. As DNA, the CDR3 is TGTGCCAGCAGAAATAGTGGGACTAGCGGTGGCGAGCAGTACTTC. Its protein is CASRNSGTSGGEQYF.

Ten or more counts support this clonotype. The chain employs TRBV5-5 and TRBJ2-5, with 9 bases that match TRBD1. The CDR3 loop spans 16 amino acids. V shed 6 bases and J 5 bases; nucleotides not matched to a gene: 14. Germline CDR1 reads SGHKS; CDR2 reads YYEKEE (reference sequence). The CDR3 is CASTPARTGVWETQYF. CDR3 in DNA: TGTGCCAGCACCCCTGCTAGGACAGGGGTTTGGGAGACCCAGTACTTC.

This clonotype was counted between two and nine times. The J gene is TRBJ2-1, the V gene TRBV4-1; D is undetermined. CDR3 size: 14 residues. Germline CDR1 MGHRA, CDR2 YSYEKL. Between the trimmed V and J ends, which lost 4 bases and 8 bases, there was a span of 15 bases. CDR3 amino acids: CASSRTDGFDEQFF. The CDR3 DNA is TGCGCCAGCAGCCGGACGGACGGGTTCGATGAGCAGTTCTTC.

This clonotype was recorded at least ten times. V and J are TRBV5-1 and TRBJ2-1; no clear D. Germline V gene lookup returns CDR1 SGHRS and CDR2 YFSETQ. This CDR3 contains 13 residues. The germline V and J ends were trimmed by 1 base and 8 bases, with 10 bases remaining between them. CDR3 bases: TGCGCCAGCAGCTTGCCCCCCAACCATGAGCAGTTCTTC. It codes for CASSLPPNHEQFF.

The CDR3: CASSLVVSGANVLTF. The CDR3 bases are TGTGCCAGCAGCTTAGTGGTATCTGGGGCCAACGTCCTGACTTTC. This rearrangement joins TRBV7-2 to TRBJ2-6; D is ambiguous. V was clipped by 1 base and J by 1 base, with 5 bases between them. The CDR3 sequence is 15 residues long. Germline V gene sequence: CDR1 SGHTA, CDR2 FQGNSA.